This section outlines one T cell receptor beta chain sequence together with its context. A junction boundary mismatches the germline segment, possibly from a read error. TCRdb reprocessed the reads via MiXCR and lists one record per CDR3 protein. The table includes under 850,000 distinct CDR3 sequences, 35% detected once. The sample comes from a study of T cell repertoires in cytomegalovirus infection. Source material: PBMCs. The receptor was derived from a human donor in good health (CMV status not recorded). Some clones in this sample may be carry-over from other donors' samples.

This chain's CDR3 is CASSLGGVNSPPHF. The CDR3, as DNA: TGTGCCAGCAGCTTAGGCGGGGTTAATTCACCCCCCCACTTT. J is TRBJ1-6 and V is TRBV11-2, with D unresolved. Germline V gene sequence: CDR1 SGHAT, CDR2 FQNNGV. The CDR3 has 14 amino acids.